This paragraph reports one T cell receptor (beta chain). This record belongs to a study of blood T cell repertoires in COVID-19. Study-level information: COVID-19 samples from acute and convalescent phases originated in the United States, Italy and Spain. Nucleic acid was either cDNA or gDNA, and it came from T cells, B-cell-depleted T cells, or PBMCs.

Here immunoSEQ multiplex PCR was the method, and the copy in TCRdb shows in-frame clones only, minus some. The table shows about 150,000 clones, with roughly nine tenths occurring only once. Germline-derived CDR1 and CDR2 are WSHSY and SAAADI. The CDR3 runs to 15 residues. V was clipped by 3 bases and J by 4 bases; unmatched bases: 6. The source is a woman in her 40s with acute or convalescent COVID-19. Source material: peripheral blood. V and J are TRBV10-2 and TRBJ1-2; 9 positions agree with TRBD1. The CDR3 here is CASSEQGAKIYGYTF. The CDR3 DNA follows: TGCGCCAGCAGTGAACAGGGGGCAAAGATCTATGGCTACACCTTC.